Listed here is a single TCR beta chain. V lost 6 bases, J lost 3 bases, and 6 bases lay in between. CDR3 length equals 13 residues. Germline V gene data show CDR1 as MDHEN and CDR2 as SYDVKM. These data originate in a study of blood T cell repertoires in COVID-19. In the study overall: The samples span acute and convalescent COVID-19 from the United States, Italy and Spain. The analysed material was cDNA or gDNA that came from T cells, B-cell-depleted T cells, or PBMCs.

In the original analysis: Using reference gene primer amplification, nucleated cell counts were estimated. Only in-frame clones appear in the TCRdb table, and some are missing; sequencing was by immunoSEQ multiplex PCR. V, J and clone size were drawn from that table, and D and trimming were deduced from the DNA. There are 50,000 to 85,000 clones in the sample; 82% occur only once, and 6.6% lies in the top ten. The sample comprised peripheral blood. The clonotype originates from a man aged 55-75 years with acute or convalescent COVID-19. The chain has TRBV28 and TRBJ2-6; no reliable D call. For the CDR3, the DNA is TGTGCCAGCAGGCAGGATGGGGCCAACGTCCTGACTTTC. It is translated as CASRQDGANVLTF.